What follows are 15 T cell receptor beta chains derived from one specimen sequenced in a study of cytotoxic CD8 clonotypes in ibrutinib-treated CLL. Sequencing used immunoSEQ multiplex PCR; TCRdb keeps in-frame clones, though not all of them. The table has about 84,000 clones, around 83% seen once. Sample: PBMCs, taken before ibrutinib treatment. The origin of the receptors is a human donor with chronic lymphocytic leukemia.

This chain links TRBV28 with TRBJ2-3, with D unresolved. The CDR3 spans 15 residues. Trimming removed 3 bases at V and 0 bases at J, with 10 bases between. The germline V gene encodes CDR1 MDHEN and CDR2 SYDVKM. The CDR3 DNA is TGTGCCAGCAGTTTGGGTCGGTACAGCACAGATACGCAGTATTTT. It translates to CASSLGRYSTDTQYF.

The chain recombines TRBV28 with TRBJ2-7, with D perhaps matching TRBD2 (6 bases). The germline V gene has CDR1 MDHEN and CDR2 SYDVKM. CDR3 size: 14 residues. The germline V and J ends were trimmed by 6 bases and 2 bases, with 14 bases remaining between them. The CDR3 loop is CASSPAGITYEQYF. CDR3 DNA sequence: TGTGCCAGCAGCCCAGCGGGCATCACCTACGAGCAGTACTTC. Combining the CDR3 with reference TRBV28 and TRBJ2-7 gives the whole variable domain DVKVTQSSRYLVKRTGEKVFLECVQDMDHENMFWYRQDPGLGLRLIYFSYDVKMKEKGDIPEGYSVSREKKERFSLILESASTNQTSMYLCASSPAGITYEQYFGPGTRLTVT.

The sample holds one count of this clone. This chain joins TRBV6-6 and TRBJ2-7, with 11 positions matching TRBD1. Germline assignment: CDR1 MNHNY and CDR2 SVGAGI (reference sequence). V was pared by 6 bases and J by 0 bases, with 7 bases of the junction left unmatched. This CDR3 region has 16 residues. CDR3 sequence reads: CASSLGGTGGSYEQYF. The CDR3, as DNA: TGTGCCAGCAGCCTCGGCGGGACAGGGGGCTCCTACGAGCAGTACTTC.

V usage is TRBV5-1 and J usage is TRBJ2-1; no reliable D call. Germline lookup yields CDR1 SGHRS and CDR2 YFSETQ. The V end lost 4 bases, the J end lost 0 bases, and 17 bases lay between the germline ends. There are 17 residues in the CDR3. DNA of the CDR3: TGCGCCAGCAGCCCGGCAAGGGTGGGAAGCTCCTACAATGAGCAGTTCTTC. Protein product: CASSPARVGSSYNEQFF.

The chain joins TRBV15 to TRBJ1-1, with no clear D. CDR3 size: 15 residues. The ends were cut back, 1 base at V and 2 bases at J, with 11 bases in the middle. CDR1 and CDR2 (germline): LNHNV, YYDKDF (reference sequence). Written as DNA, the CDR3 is TGTGCCACCAGCAGAGGGGTTGGGCCTAACACTGAAGCTTTCTTT. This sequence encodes CATSRGVGPNTEAFF.

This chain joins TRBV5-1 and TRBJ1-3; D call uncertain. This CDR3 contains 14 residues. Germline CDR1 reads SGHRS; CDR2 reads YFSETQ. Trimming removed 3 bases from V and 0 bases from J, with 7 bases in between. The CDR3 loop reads CASSWESSGNTIYF. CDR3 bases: TGCGCCAGCAGCTGGGAGAGCTCTGGAAACACCATATATTTT.

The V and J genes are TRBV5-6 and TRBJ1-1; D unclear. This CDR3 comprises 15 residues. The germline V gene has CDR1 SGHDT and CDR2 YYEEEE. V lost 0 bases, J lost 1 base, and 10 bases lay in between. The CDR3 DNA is TGTGCCAGCAGCTTGGTATGGGTGGAGAACACTGAAGCTTTCTTT. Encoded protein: CASSLVWVENTEAFF.

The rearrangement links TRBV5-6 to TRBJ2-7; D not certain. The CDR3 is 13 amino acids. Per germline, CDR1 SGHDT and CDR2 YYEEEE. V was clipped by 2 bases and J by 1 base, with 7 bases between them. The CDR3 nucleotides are TGTGCCAGCAGCTTAGACCTGTCCTACGAGCAGTACTTC. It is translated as CASSLDLSYEQYF. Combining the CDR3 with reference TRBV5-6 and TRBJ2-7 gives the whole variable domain DAGVTQSPTHLIKTRGQQVTLRCSPKSGHDTVSWYQQALGQGPQFIFQYYEEEERQRGNFPDRFSGHQFPNYSSELNVNALLLGDSALYLCASSLDLSYEQYFGPGTRLTVT.

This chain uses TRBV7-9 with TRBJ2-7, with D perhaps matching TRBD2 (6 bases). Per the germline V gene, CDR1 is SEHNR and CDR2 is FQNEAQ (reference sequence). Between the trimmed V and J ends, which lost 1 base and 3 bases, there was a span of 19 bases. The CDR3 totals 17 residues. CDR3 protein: CASSLVFVADDNYEQYF. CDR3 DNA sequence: TGTGCCAGCAGCTTAGTTTTTGTAGCGGATGACAACTACGAGCAGTACTTC.

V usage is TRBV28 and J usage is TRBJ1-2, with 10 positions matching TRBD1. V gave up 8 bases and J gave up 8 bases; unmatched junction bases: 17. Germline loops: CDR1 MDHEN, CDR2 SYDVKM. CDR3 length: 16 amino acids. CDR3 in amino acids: CASSPPLGQGVLGYTF. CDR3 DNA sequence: TGTGCCAGCTCACCTCCCCTAGGACAGGGGGTTTTAGGCTACACCTTC.

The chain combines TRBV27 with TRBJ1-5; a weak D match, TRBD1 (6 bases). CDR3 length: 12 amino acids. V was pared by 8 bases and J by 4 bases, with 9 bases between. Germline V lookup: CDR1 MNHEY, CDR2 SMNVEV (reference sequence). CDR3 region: CASWDTNQPQHF. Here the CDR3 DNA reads TGTGCCAGCTGGGACACTAATCAGCCCCAGCATTTT.

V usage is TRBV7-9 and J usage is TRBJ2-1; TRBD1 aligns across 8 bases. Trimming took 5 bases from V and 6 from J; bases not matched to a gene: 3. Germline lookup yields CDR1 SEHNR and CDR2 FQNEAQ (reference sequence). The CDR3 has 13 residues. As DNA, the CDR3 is TGTGCCAGCAGCGGACAGGGTTTCAATGAGCAGTTCTTC. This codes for CASSGQGFNEQFF.

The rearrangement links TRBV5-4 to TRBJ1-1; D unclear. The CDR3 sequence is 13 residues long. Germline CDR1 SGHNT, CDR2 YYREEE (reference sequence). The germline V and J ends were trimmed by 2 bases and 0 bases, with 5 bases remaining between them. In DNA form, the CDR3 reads TGTGCCAGCAGCTTTTTCATGAACACTGAAGCTTTCTTT. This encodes CASSFFMNTEAFF.

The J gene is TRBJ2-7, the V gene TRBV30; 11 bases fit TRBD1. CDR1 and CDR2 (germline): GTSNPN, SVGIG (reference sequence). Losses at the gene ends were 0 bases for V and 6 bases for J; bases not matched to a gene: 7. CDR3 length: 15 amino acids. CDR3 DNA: TGTGCCTGGAGTGTTACTGGGACAGGGGGTTCCGAGCAGTACTTC. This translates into CAWSVTGTGGSEQYF.

Here the CDR3 reads CASSGQLREANYGYTF. Here the CDR3 DNA reads TGTGCCAGCAGTGGGCAGCTCAGGGAAGCTAACTATGGCTACACCTTC. The chain recombines TRBV6-1 with TRBJ1-2; a possible D gene is TRBD1 (5 bases). Germline V gene sequence: CDR1 MNHNS, CDR2 SASEGT. The CDR3 runs 16 residues. V was clipped by 4 bases and J by 0 bases, with 15 bases between them.